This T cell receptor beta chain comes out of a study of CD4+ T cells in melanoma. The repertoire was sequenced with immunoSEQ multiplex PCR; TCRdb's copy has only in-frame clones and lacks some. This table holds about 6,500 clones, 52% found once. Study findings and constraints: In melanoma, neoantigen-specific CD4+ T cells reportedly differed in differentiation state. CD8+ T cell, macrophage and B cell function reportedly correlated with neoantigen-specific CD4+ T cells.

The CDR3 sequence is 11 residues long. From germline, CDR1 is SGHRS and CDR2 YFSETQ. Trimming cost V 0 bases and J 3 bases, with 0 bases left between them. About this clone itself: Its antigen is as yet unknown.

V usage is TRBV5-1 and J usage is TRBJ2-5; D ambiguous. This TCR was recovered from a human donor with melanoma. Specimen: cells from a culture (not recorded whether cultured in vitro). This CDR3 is CASSLEETQYF. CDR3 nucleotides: TGCGCCAGCAGCTTGGAAGAGACCCAGTACTTC.